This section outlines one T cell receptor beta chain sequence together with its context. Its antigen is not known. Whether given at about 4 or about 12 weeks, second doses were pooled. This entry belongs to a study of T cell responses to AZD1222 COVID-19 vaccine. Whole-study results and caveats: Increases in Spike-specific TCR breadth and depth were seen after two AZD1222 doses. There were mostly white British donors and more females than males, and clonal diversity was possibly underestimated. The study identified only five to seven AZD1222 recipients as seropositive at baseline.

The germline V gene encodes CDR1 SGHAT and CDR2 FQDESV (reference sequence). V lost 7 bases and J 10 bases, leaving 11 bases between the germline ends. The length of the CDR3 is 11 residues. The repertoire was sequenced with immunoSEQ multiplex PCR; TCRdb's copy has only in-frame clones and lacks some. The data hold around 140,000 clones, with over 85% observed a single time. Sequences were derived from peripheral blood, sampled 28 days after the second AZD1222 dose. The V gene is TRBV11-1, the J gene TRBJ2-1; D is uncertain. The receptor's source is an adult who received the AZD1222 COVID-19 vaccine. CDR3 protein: CASTGGLEQFF. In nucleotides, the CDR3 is TGTGCCAGCACCGGCGGCCTAGAGCAGTTCTTC.